Each of the 3 T cell receptor beta chains below was sequenced from the same sample in a study of control samples from healthy donors and cancer patients. The table came from immunoSEQ multiplex PCR; TCRdb's copy has only in-frame clones and leaves some out. The table has roughly 220,000 clones, roughly 94% seen once. Sequenced input: blood. The receptors were sampled from a man aged 50-59 years in good health.

The V call is TRBV11-2, the J call TRBJ1-5; no firm D call. Between the trimmed V and J ends, which lost 2 bases and 6 bases, there was a span of 8 bases. Germline lookup yields CDR1 SGHAT and CDR2 FQNNGV. CDR3 size: 13 residues. CDR3: CASSLSASQPQHF. CDR3 nucleotides: TGTGCCAGCAGCTTATCGGCGAGTCAGCCCCAGCATTTT.

This chain uses TRBV28 with TRBJ1-2, with D possibly being TRBD1 (5 bases). This CDR3 is built from 15 residues. Trimming removed 3 bases from V and 8 bases from J, with 19 bases in between. Looked up from germline, CDR1 is MDHEN and CDR2 is SYDVKM. CDR3 amino acids: CASSFGGAEVSGYTF. The CDR3 region has the DNA TGTGCCAGCAGTTTTGGTGGGGCGGAAGTTTCGGGCTACACCTTC.

The CDR3 sequence: CASSPQAGAGDGYTF. The CDR3 nucleotides are TGTGCCAGCAGCCCCCAGGCAGGGGCGGGGGATGGCTACACCTTC. The genes are TRBV11-2 and TRBJ1-2; perhaps TRBD1 as D (6 bases). V was shortened by 5 bases and J by 6 bases, with 19 bases between the two germline ends. The CDR3 is 15 residues long. Germline lookup yields CDR1 SGHAT and CDR2 FQNNGV.